Each of the 9 T cell receptor beta chains below was sequenced from the same sample in a study of post-analysis software for immune sequencing data. Findings and caveats of the study: Patients showed TRBV5-6, TRBV5-1 and TRBV20-1 among a handful of TRBV segments more frequent than in controls.

Their antigens are not known. Carried by the TCR beta cDNA libraries were unique molecular identifiers. TCRdb passed the PCR reads through MiXCR, listing each CDR3 protein once. The sample consists of approximately 690,000 distinct CDR3 sequences, approximately 60% of them appearing once. Sequenced input: blood. Receptors were obtained from a girl under 10 years old with multiple sclerosis.

This clonotype came up a few times. The rearrangement uses TRBV27 and TRBJ1-2, with unresolved D. The germline V gene encodes CDR1 MNHEY and CDR2 SMNVEV (reference sequence). Trimming cost V 6 bases and J 4 bases, with 21 bases left between them. This CDR3 region has 16 residues. In nucleotides, the CDR3 is TGTGCCAGCAGCACTATTTCAGGTCTCGGGCCCTATGGCTACACCTTC. It specifies CASSTISGLGPYGYTF.

The V and J genes are TRBV20-1 and TRBJ2-7, with a possible D match to TRBD1 (6 bases). The DNA end favors TRBJ2-5, so the J call may be wrong. Per the germline V gene, CDR1 is DFQATT and CDR2 is SNEGSKA (reference sequence). CDR3 size: 14 residues. CDR3 in DNA: TGCAGTGCTGTATTACCAGGGGTCCAAGAGACCCAGTACTTC. As protein: CSAVLPGVQETQYF.

The gene calls are TRBV20-1 and TRBJ2-3; TRBD2 aligns across 11 bases. The germline CDR1 and CDR2 sequences are DFQATT and SNEGSKA (reference sequence). With V trimmed by 3 bases and J by 2 bases, 4 bases remained unmatched. The CDR3 runs to 15 residues. DNA of the CDR3: TGCAGTGCTAGCCAACTAGCGGGAGTCACAGATACGCAGTATTTT. Translated: CSASQLAGVTDTQYF.

This sequence joins TRBV5-1 and TRBJ2-4, with 15 bases aligning to TRBD2. Germline values: CDR1 SGHRS, CDR2 YFSETQ. CDR3 length equals 19 residues. After removal of 3 bases from V and 1 base from J, the junction contained 8 bases not matched to a gene. CDR3 loop: CASSSGTSGGRVAKNIQYF. CDR3 sequence (DNA): TGCGCCAGCAGCTCGGGGACTAGCGGGGGGAGGGTGGCCAAAAACATTCAGTACTTC. Looking up the rest from reference TRBV5-1 and TRBJ2-4 gives the full variable domain: KAGVTQTPRYLIKTRGQQVTLSCSPISGHRSVSWYQQTPGQGLQFLFEYFSETQRNKGNFPGRFSGRQFSNSRSEMNVSTLELGDSALYLCASSSGTSGGRVAKNIQYFGAGTRLSVL.

This clonotype was seen a handful of times. The chain combines TRBV4-1 with TRBJ2-7, with 14 bases matching TRBD2. The V segment lost 5 bases and the J segment 6 bases; nucleotides outside the gene matches: 12. The CDR3 length is 17 residues. Germline lookup yields CDR1 MGHRA and CDR2 YSYEKL. The CDR3 reads CASSSGTSGSSLVEQYF. The DNA for the CDR3 is TGCGCCAGCAGCTCCGGGACTAGCGGGAGTTCACTAGTCGAGCAGTACTTC.

This rearrangement joins TRBV20-1 to TRBJ2-4; TRBD1 agrees at 7 bases. The junction had 13 bases not matched to a gene; V was cut back by 6 bases and J by 8 bases. The length of the CDR3 is 14 residues. From germline, CDR1 is DFQATT and CDR2 SNEGSKA (reference sequence). This CDR3 is CSAYTGTAWDIQYF. The CDR3 DNA sequence: TGCAGTGCCTATACCGGGACAGCGTGGGACATTCAGTACTTC.

This rearrangement joins TRBV20-1 to TRBJ2-7; D remains unclear. Per germline, CDR1 DFQATT and CDR2 SNEGSKA (reference sequence). V was cut by 0 bases and J by 3 bases, with 6 bases left in between. The CDR3 covers 12 residues. DNA of the CDR3: TGCAGTGCTAGAGATATTCTCTACGAGCAGTACTTC. Translation: CSARDILYEQYF.

The chain employs TRBV20-1 and TRBJ2-1, with D possibly matching TRBD1 (5 bases). V gave up 3 bases and J gave up 8 bases, with 11 bases separating them. Germline V gene data show CDR1 as DFQATT and CDR2 as SNEGSKA (reference sequence). CDR3 size: 12 residues. CDR3 protein: CSASGASDEQFF. CDR3 bases: TGCAGTGCTAGTGGGGCAAGCGATGAGCAGTTCTTC.

The chain employs TRBV5-1 and TRBJ2-7; 7 nucleotides agree with TRBD1. Looked up from germline, CDR1 is SGHRS and CDR2 is YFSETQ. With V trimmed by 4 bases and J by 7 bases, 8 bases remained unmatched. CDR3 length equals 13 residues. This CDR3 reads CASSTGQPGEQYF. The CDR3 region has the DNA TGCGCCAGCAGCACGGGACAGCCCGGGGAGCAGTACTTC.